These 7 T cell receptor beta chains came from one sample sequenced in a study of Tregs in tolerant kidney transplant recipients. Related graft donors supplied nonmyeloablative bone marrow transplants, and mixed chimerism was transient. The table came from immunoSEQ multiplex PCR; TCRdb's copy has only in-frame clones and leaves some out. The data show over 70,000 clones, roughly nine tenths seen once. Sequenced here: CD4+ T cells from blood (PBMCs), sampled 24 months after the transplant. The receptors stem from a human patient who received a combined kidney and bone marrow transplant. The T cells may partly be graft donor cells.

The V and J genes are TRBV19 and TRBJ1-5; weak D call: TRBD1 (5 bases). Germline loops: CDR1 LNHDA, CDR2 SQIVND (reference sequence). Trimming took 3 bases from V and 7 from J, leaving 13 bases between them. CDR3 size: 14 residues. CDR3 nucleotides: TGTGCCAGTAGTATGGTAGGGGCGGGGCAGCCCCAGCATTTT. Translated: CASSMVGAGQPQHF.

V and J are TRBV28 and TRBJ1-6; D unresolved. The CDR3 contains 14 residues. The V gene lost 6 bases and the J gene lost 11 bases, with 17 bases spanning the gap. The germline V gene encodes CDR1 MDHEN and CDR2 SYDVKM. Here the CDR3 reads CASSQRFPGPPLHF. Here the CDR3 DNA reads TGTGCCAGCAGCCAACGATTCCCAGGTCCACCCCTCCACTTT.

The rearrangement uses TRBV11-3 and TRBJ1-3; no definite D call. Germline V lookup: CDR1 SGHNT, CDR2 YENEEA. The CDR3 consists of 13 residues. Trimming stripped 8 bases from V and 0 bases from J, with 8 bases between. The CDR3 DNA follows: TGTGCCAGCGCTGAGCGCTCTGGAAACACCATATATTTT. This translates into CASAERSGNTIYF.

The J gene is TRBJ1-2, the V gene TRBV29-1, with TRBD1 matching over 7 bases. CDR3 length equals 13 residues. Germline CDR1 is SQVTM and CDR2 is ANQGSEA. Unmatched junction bases numbered 7, after V lost 7 bases and J lost 2 bases. CDR3 residues: CSAYRGGNYGYTF. The CDR3 DNA reads as TGCAGCGCCTACAGGGGCGGAAACTATGGCTACACCTTC.

This clone was recorded only once. The rearrangement joins TRBV7-9 to TRBJ2-1; TRBD2 matches at 13 bases. This CDR3 has 18 amino acids. V trimming: 5 bases; J trimming: 5 bases; junction bases outside the gene matches: 12. Germline V lookup: CDR1 SEHNR, CDR2 FQNEAQ (reference sequence). CDR3 bases: TGTGCCAGCAGCCCCGGACTAGCGGGGGAAATAACCGACAATGAGCAGTTCTTC. Translated: CASSPGLAGEITDNEQFF. The whole variable domain, filled in from reference TRBV7-9 and TRBJ2-1, reads DTGVSQNPRHKITKRGQNVTFRCDPISEHNRLYWYRQTLGQGPEFLTYFQNEAQLEKSRLLSDRFSAERPKGSFSTLEIQRTEQGDSAMYLCASSPGLAGEITDNEQFFGPGTRLTVL.

This clone was seen only once. The V gene is TRBV7-9, the J gene TRBJ1-1; TRBD1 agrees at 8 bases. Trimming removed 5 bases from V and 0 bases from J; junction bases left unmatched: 5. This CDR3 contains 15 residues. CDR1 SEHNR and CDR2 FQNEAQ come from the germline V gene (reference sequence). CDR3 DNA: TGTGCCAGCAGCGAGGACAGGGCGATGAACACTGAAGCTTTCTTT. It is translated as CASSEDRAMNTEAFF.

The gene calls are TRBV9 and TRBJ1-2; tentatively, D is TRBD1 (6 bases). Trimming took off 1 base at V and 6 bases at J, with 16 bases between the two ends. Germline lookup yields CDR1 SGDLS and CDR2 YYNGEE. The CDR3 extends over 15 amino acids. CDR3: CASSVRGGAYDGYTF. The CDR3 coding sequence is TGTGCCAGCAGCGTAAGGGGGGGCGCGTATGATGGCTACACCTTC. The full variable domain, rest sourced from reference TRBV9 and TRBJ1-2, is DSGVTQTPKHLITATGQRVTLRCSPRSGDLSVYWYQQSLDQGLQFLIQYYNGEERAKGNILERFSAQQFPDLHSELNLSSLELGDSALYFCASSVRGGAYDGYTFGSGTRLTVV.